The source of this T cell receptor (beta chain) is a study of cytomegalovirus exposure and HLA in healthy donors. Study-level findings and limits: In the analysis, some V segments, TRBV6-2 and TRBV6-3 included, were excluded as indistinguishable. It was reported that TCR beta sequences correctly inferred the HLA-A and HLA-B alleles for most subjects. A later analysis linked 15,000 to 20,000 TCR beta sequences to HLA alleles at 0.05 false discovery rate. Reports described diagnosis of cytomegalovirus status by the classifier as highly specific and sensitive.

The PCR contained 60 Vbeta and 13 Jbeta primers. Produced via immunoSEQ multiplex PCR; TCRdb's table is partial and in-frame only. The sample has over 200,000 clones; roughly 82% are singletons. CDR1 is MNHNY and CDR2 is SVGAGI in the germline V gene (reference sequence). With 7 bases clipped from V and 3 bases from J, the junction kept 8 bases outside the gene matches. CDR3 size: 14 residues. This clone was observed a single time. Its matching antigen is unknown. The sample taken for sequencing was PBMCs. V usage is TRBV6-6 and J usage is TRBJ2-5; 7 bases align to TRBD1. This sequence originates from a man aged 35 to 55 in good health and CMV-seropositive. CDR3 loop: CASTRTGREETQYF. Written as DNA, the CDR3 is TGTGCCAGCACACGGACAGGCCGGGAAGAGACCCAGTACTTC.